The 30 T cell receptor beta chains below come from one sample, sequenced in a study of cytomegalovirus exposure and HLA in healthy donors. Primers for the PCR totalled 60 Vbeta and 13 Jbeta. The method was immunoSEQ multiplex PCR; TCRdb's version includes in-frame clones alone and lacks a portion of them. In the table there are 150,000 to 200,000 clones, roughly 77% of which are singletons. Specimen: PBMCs. These receptors were obtained from a man between 18 and 35 years old in good health and CMV-seropositive.

Notes on this clone: Mismatch with germline at one junction end may stem from a read error. This chain connects TRBV6-5 to TRBJ1-1; D unclear. Germline V CDR1 and CDR2: MNHEY, SVGAGI. The CDR3 is made up of 13 amino acids. The CDR3 reads CASGYLRNTEAFF. The CDR3 DNA is TGTGCCAGCGGTTATCTCCGGAACACTGAAGCTTTCTTT.

The V gene is TRBV19, the J gene TRBJ2-5, with a possible D match to TRBD1 (7 bases). The DNA end is more similar to TRBJ2-7, so the J call may be wrong. CDR3 size: 15 residues. Per the germline V gene, CDR1 is LNHDA and CDR2 is SQIVND (reference sequence). CDR3: CASRGGRTGDHEQYF. The CDR3, as DNA: TGTGCCAGTAGGGGAGGCCGTACAGGGGACCACGAGCAGTACTTC.

V and J are TRBV13 and TRBJ2-4; perhaps TRBD1 as D (6 bases). The CDR3 totals 15 residues. Germline-derived CDR1 and CDR2 are PRHDT and FYEKMQ (reference sequence). The V and J ends lost 4 bases and 0 bases respectively, with 10 bases between them. CDR3 amino acids: CASSSTGLAKNIQYF. Written as DNA, the CDR3 is TGTGCCAGCAGCTCTACAGGGCTAGCCAAAAACATTCAGTACTTC.

This clone was recorded a few times. V gene TRBV18 combines with J gene TRBJ2-7; 7 positions match TRBD1. Germline V CDR1 and CDR2: KGHSH, LQKENI. J gave up 3 bases and V 4 bases, and 0 bases lay outside the gene matches. This CDR3 spans 12 amino acids. In nucleotides, the CDR3 is TGTGCCAGCTCACGACAGGGCTACGAGCAGTACTTC. Encoded protein: CASSRQGYEQYF.

This CDR3 reads CASSEAGTAYGYTF. In DNA form, the CDR3 reads TGTGCCAGCAGTGAAGCCGGGACAGCCTATGGCTACACCTTC. The V call is TRBV6-1, the J call TRBJ1-2; 7 nucleotides line up with TRBD1. This CDR3 has 14 residues. J lost 4 bases, V lost 0 bases, and 2 bases had no gene match. Germline V CDR1 and CDR2: MNHNS, SASEGT.

This sequence joins TRBV2 and TRBJ1-2; no reliable D call. V was trimmed by 4 bases and J by 6 bases, leaving 21 bases between them. Germline V gene data show CDR1 as SNHLY and CDR2 as FYNNEI. CDR3 length: 16 amino acids. The CDR3, as DNA: TGTGCCAGCAGTGCAGCAGCGGCAGGAGGTCGTGATGGCTACACCTTC. Translating it yields CASSAAAAGGRDGYTF.

This rearrangement joins TRBV6-1 to TRBJ2-4, with D perhaps TRBD2 (6 bases). Trimming took 6 bases from V and 7 from J, leaving 16 bases between them. In germline, CDR1 is MNHNS, CDR2 SASEGT. The CDR3 is 14 amino acids. CDR3 protein: CASRQPGLLNIQYF. CDR3 DNA sequence: TGTGCCAGCAGGCAACCGGGACTGTTGAACATTCAGTACTTC.

This clone occurred once. The chain is built from TRBV7-6 and TRBJ2-7, with 10 bases that match TRBD1. This CDR3 comprises 13 residues. J gave up 5 bases and V 4 bases, and 2 bases lay outside the gene matches. Germline V gene sequence: CDR1 SGHVS, CDR2 FNYEAQ. For the CDR3, the DNA is TGTGCCAGCAGCTCCGGGACAGGGGACGAGCAGTACTTC. Amino acids: CASSSGTGDEQYF. The variable domain in full, completed from reference TRBV7-6 and TRBJ2-7, reads GAGVSQSPRYKVTKRGQDVALRCDPISGHVSLYWYRQALGQGPEFLTYFNYEAQQDKSGLPNDRFSAERPEGSISTLTIQRTEQRDSAMYRCASSSGTGDEQYFGPGTRLTVT.

A few counts support this clone. The V call is TRBV11-2, the J call TRBJ2-2, with TRBD1 matching 7 bases. CDR3 length equals 13 residues. Germline values: CDR1 SGHAT, CDR2 FQNNGV. The CDR3, as DNA: TGTGGCTGGGACAGACCGAACACCGGGGAGCTGTTTTTT. Translated: CGWDRPNTGELFF. Together with reference TRBV11-2 and TRBJ2-2, the CDR3 gives the full variable domain: EAGVAQSPRYKIIEKRQSVAFWCNPISGHATLYWYQQILGQGPKLLIQFQNNGVVDDSQLPKDRFSAERLKGVDSTLKIQPAKLEDSAVYLCGWDRPNTGELFFGEGSRLTVL.

This clone was detected only a few times. The CDR3 coding sequence is TGTGCCAGCTTCCTGACGGGGAATTCACCCCTCCACTTT. The encoded protein is CASFLTGNSPLHF. This sequence joins TRBV2 and TRBJ1-6; no clear D. The V and J ends lost 8 bases and 7 bases respectively, with 12 bases between them. Germline values: CDR1 SNHLY, CDR2 FYNNEI. The CDR3 contains 13 residues.

This sequence joins TRBV29-1 and TRBJ2-7; perhaps TRBD2 as D (7 bases). Germline V gene lookup returns CDR1 SQVTM and CDR2 ANQGSEA. The CDR3 totals 15 residues. V lost 7 bases and J lost 4, with 23 bases in between. The CDR3 reads CSALGGGRAAYEQYF. The CDR3 DNA sequence: TGCAGCGCCCTGGGGGGCGGGAGAGCCGCGTACGAGCAGTACTTC.

The chain uses TRBV28 and TRBJ2-7; no definite D call. Germline V gene data show CDR1 as MDHEN and CDR2 as SYDVKM. This CDR3 comprises 11 residues. V gave up 4 bases and J gave up 6 bases, with 7 bases separating them. The CDR3 region is CASSSSREQYF. CDR3 in DNA: TGTGCCAGCAGTTCCTCGCGCGAGCAGTACTTC.

The genes are TRBV27 and TRBJ1-4; maybe TRBD1 (6 bases). V lost 1 base and J lost 7, with 10 bases in between. This CDR3 has 14 amino acids. The germline V gene has CDR1 MNHEY and CDR2 SMNVEV (reference sequence). CDR3 nucleotide sequence: TGTGCCAGCAGTTTATTCAGGGGCAGTGAAAAACTGTTTTTT. Amino acids: CASSLFRGSEKLFF.

The rearrangement links TRBV19 to TRBJ2-7, with 13 bases that match TRBD2. Germline CDR1 LNHDA, CDR2 SQIVND (reference sequence). The CDR3 is 17 residues long. V dropped 5 bases and J dropped 0; count of bases not matched to a gene: 7. CDR3 region: CASSVTSGRGVSYEQYF. CDR3 nucleotide sequence: TGTGCCAGTAGTGTTACTAGCGGGAGGGGAGTCTCCTACGAGCAGTACTTC. Using reference TRBV19 and TRBJ2-7 for the parts outside the CDR3, the full variable domain is DGGITQSPKYLFRKEGQNVTLSCEQNLNHDAMYWYRQDPGQGLRLIYYSQIVNDFQKGDIAEGYSVSREKKESFPLTVTSAQKNPTAFYLCASSVTSGRGVSYEQYFGPGTRLTVT.

The rearrangement uses TRBV19 and TRBJ1-3; D gene unclear. The CDR3 covers 15 residues. Germline V CDR1 and CDR2: LNHDA, SQIVND (reference sequence). Deletions cut 5 bases from V and 2 bases from J, with 13 bases between. The CDR3 region is CASSPGPGTGNTIYF. The CDR3, as DNA: TGTGCCAGTAGTCCTGGGCCGGGGACTGGAAACACCATATATTTT.

Only a few counts were recorded for this clone. This chain uses TRBV18 with TRBJ2-1, with D possibly being TRBD1 (6 bases). There are 14 residues in the CDR3. Per the germline V gene, CDR1 is KGHSH and CDR2 is LQKENI. V was shortened by 2 bases and J by 8 bases, with 13 bases between the two germline ends. Here the CDR3 reads CASSPVRTDHEQFF. The CDR3 nucleotides are TGTGCCAGCTCACCAGTCCGGACAGATCATGAGCAGTTCTTC.

This sequence joins TRBV29-1 and TRBJ2-1; TRBD1 might be the D (5 bases). Trimming shortened V by 0 bases and J by 13 bases, and 16 bases separated the two germline ends. The CDR3 sequence is 13 residues long. CDR1 is SQVTM, CDR2 ANQGSEA, per germline. The chain's CDR3 is CSVEDALGQGQFF. CDR3 nucleotide sequence: TGCAGCGTTGAAGATGCGTTGGGCCAGGGACAGTTCTTC.

V is TRBV2 and J is TRBJ2-7; 9 bases fit TRBD2. Trimming removed 3 bases from V and 1 base from J; junction bases left unmatched: 13. The CDR3 runs 18 residues. Germline lookup yields CDR1 SNHLY and CDR2 FYNNEI. The CDR3 region has the DNA TGTGCCAGCAGTGAGGTCCCCTACTTTAGCGGGGGTTCCTACGAGCAGTACTTC. Residues: CASSEVPYFSGGSYEQYF.

The rearrangement uses TRBV6-5 and TRBJ2-7, with D maybe TRBD1 (5 bases). Trimming pared 6 bases from V and 3 bases from J, leaving 6 bases between. The length of the CDR3 is 11 residues. Germline CDR1 reads MNHEY; CDR2 reads SVGAGI. CDR3 sequence (DNA): TGTGCCAGCAGGCAGGGCTACGAGCAGTACTTC. Protein product: CASRQGYEQYF.

This chain links TRBV19 with TRBJ2-1; perhaps TRBD2 as D (6 bases). This CDR3 comprises 15 residues. Trimming cost V 4 bases and J 8 bases, with 18 bases left between them. Per germline, CDR1 LNHDA and CDR2 SQIVND (reference sequence). For the CDR3, the DNA is TGTGCCAGTAGTACCTCCGGGGGAGCCGGGGATGAGCAGTTCTTC. Protein product: CASSTSGGAGDEQFF.

This clone was found a few times. The V gene is TRBV30, the J gene TRBJ2-1; the D gene is possibly TRBD2 (6 bases). Germline V lookup: CDR1 GTSNPN, CDR2 SVGIG (reference sequence). There are 12 residues in the CDR3. The V end was cut by 0 bases, the J end by 8 bases, with 8 bases between. CDR3 in DNA: TGTGCCTGGAGTGTAACTAGCCATGAGCAGTTCTTC. It translates to CAWSVTSHEQFF.

The chain is built from TRBV7-2 and TRBJ1-2; TRBD1 matches 7 bases. CDR3 size: 13 residues. The trim removed 2 bases at V and 12 bases at J, leaving 9 bases unmatched. From germline, CDR1 is SGHTA and CDR2 FQGNSA. CDR3 amino acids: CASSLRGQSFNTF. The CDR3 DNA follows: TGTGCCAGCAGCTTAAGGGGACAGTCCTTTAACACCTTC.

This chain links TRBV6-5 with TRBJ2-7, with TRBD1 identical over 9 bases. V shed 6 bases and J 0 bases; nucleotides not matched to a gene: 3. This CDR3 is built from 14 residues. Germline V gene lookup returns CDR1 MNHEY and CDR2 SVGAGI. The CDR3 region is CASRGQGISYEQYF. Here the CDR3 DNA reads TGTGCCAGCAGAGGACAGGGGATCTCCTACGAGCAGTACTTC.

V is TRBV6-1 and J is TRBJ1-1, with a tentative D call TRBD1 (5 bases). Trimming stripped 3 bases from V and 4 bases from J, with 15 bases between. CDR1 and CDR2 (germline): MNHNS, SASEGT. CDR3 length: 15 residues. The DNA of the CDR3 is TGTGCCAGCAGTGAGAACGGCGGGGGTGGCACTGAAGCTTTCTTT. Protein product: CASSENGGGGTEAFF.

The chain links TRBV7-6 to TRBJ2-1; possibly TRBD2 for D (6 bases). CDR1 and CDR2 (germline): SGHVS, FNYEAQ. This CDR3 contains 12 residues. The V end was cut by 5 bases, the J end by 9 bases, with 11 bases between. In DNA, the CDR3 is TGTGCCAGCAGCGGGGGAGGCCCTGAGCAGTTCTTC. Amino acids: CASSGGGPEQFF.

The chain recombines TRBV6-5 with TRBJ1-1; 8 bases are shared with TRBD1. CDR1 is MNHEY, CDR2 SVGAGI, per germline. The CDR3 sequence is 16 residues long. V lost 4 bases, J lost 4 bases, and 11 bases stayed unmatched. DNA for the CDR3: TGTGCCAGCAGTTTTTTCTCAGGGGGCGGCGGCACTGAAGCTTTCTTT. Translated, it gives CASSFFSGGGGTEAFF.

V usage is TRBV28 and J usage is TRBJ1-2; no firm D call. CDR1 MDHEN and CDR2 SYDVKM come from the germline V gene. V shed 11 bases and J shed 4 bases, with 29 bases lying between them. This CDR3 contains 17 residues. The chain's CDR3 is CAAKSSRIFDPGYGYTF. CDR3 bases: TGTGCCGCCAAGTCCTCTCGGATATTCGACCCGGGCTATGGCTACACCTTC.

The chain is built from TRBV18 and TRBJ2-2; 7 bases match TRBD2. The germline gives CDR1 KGHSH, CDR2 LQKENI. This CDR3 contains 16 residues. Germline trimming cut 4 bases from V and 3 bases from J; bases unmatched to any gene: 8. Written as DNA, the CDR3 is TGTGCCAGCTCACGGACTAGTATGAGGGACACCGGGGAGCTGTTTTTT. Translation: CASSRTSMRDTGELFF.

This clone appeared once. The V and J genes are TRBV7-3 and TRBJ2-3; tentatively, D is TRBD1 (5 bases). The length of the CDR3 is 13 residues. V lost 2 bases, J lost 3 bases, and 6 bases lay in between. Germline V lookup: CDR1 SGHTA, CDR2 FQGTGA. This CDR3 reads CASSLPGTDTQYF. CDR3 coding DNA: TGTGCCAGCAGCTTACCAGGGACAGATACGCAGTATTTT.

The chain recombines TRBV5-4 with TRBJ1-5; D is possibly TRBD1 (5 bases). There are 13 residues in the CDR3. The germline V gene has CDR1 SGHNT and CDR2 YYREEE (reference sequence). V was pared by 4 bases and J by 0 bases, with 5 bases between. The CDR3 sequence is CASSQGSNQPQHF. The CDR3 nucleotides read TGTGCCAGCAGCCAGGGTAGCAATCAGCCCCAGCATTTT.